These 12 T cell receptor beta chains were all obtained from the same sample, sequenced in a study of T cells in Graves' hyperthyroidism and ophthalmopathy. TCR beta CDR3 sequences were amplified from RNA transcripts. The HTBI primer set was used in a first-round RT-PCR of the TCR CDR3. TCRdb used MiXCR to reprocess the multiplex PCR reads, holding one entry per CDR3 protein. The sample holds about 410,000 distinct CDR3 sequences; around 13% are singletons and the top ten take around 20%. Sequenced: blood. The receptor source for this set is a woman under 40 with Graves' ophthalmopathy.

This clonotype appeared many times. DNA of the CDR3: TGCGCCAGCAGCTTCTCCGGGCTTAGCACAGATACGCAGTATTTT. Residues: CASSFSGLSTDTQYF. The rearrangement joins TRBV5-1 to TRBJ2-3; D gene uncertain. The germline CDR1 and CDR2 sequences are SGHRS and YFSETQ. Trimming shortened V by 2 bases and J by 0 bases, and 10 bases separated the two germline ends. This CDR3 contains 15 residues.

Note on this clonotype: A clone one base away is much larger, so this may be a read error. DNA of the CDR3: TGTGCCAGCAACCTGGGGGGTTTAGCCCAACAAGAGACCCAGTACTTC. This gives the protein CASNLGGLAQQETQYF. The chain has TRBV5-6 and TRBJ2-5; D might be TRBD2 (6 bases). CDR1 and CDR2 from the germline V gene are SGHDT and YYEEEE. The CDR3 has 16 residues. Between the trimmed V and J ends, which lost 6 bases and 2 bases, there was a span of 20 bases.

This clonotype was seen ten or more times. The CDR3 bases are TGTGCCAGCAGCACCCTGACCGGGTATTCCACAGATACGCAGTATTTT. It encodes CASSTLTGYSTDTQYF. V and J are TRBV7-8 and TRBJ2-3, with D unresolved. Germline CDR1 SGHVS, CDR2 FQNEAQ. This CDR3 contains 16 residues. The V end lost 5 bases, the J end lost 2 bases, and 17 bases lay between the germline ends.

As to this clonotype: Possible read error: a much larger clone is one base away. The gene calls are TRBV6-1 and TRBJ2-5, with a tentative D call TRBD2 (6 bases). V lost 7 bases and J 6 bases, leaving 15 bases between the germline ends. This CDR3 region has 13 residues. Germline loops: CDR1 MNHNS, CDR2 SASEGT. The DNA of the CDR3 is TGTGCCAGCACGGCCCGGGAGTACAAGACCCAGTACTTC. Amino acid sequence: CASTAREYKTQYF.

This clonotype has a count of ten or more. The CDR3 bases are TGTGCCAGCAGTTTGGACAGCGTCCAAGAGACCCAGTACTTC. This codes for CASSLDSVQETQYF. The chain uses TRBV28 and TRBJ2-5; a weak D match, TRBD1 (6 bases). Trimming took off 3 bases at V and 1 base at J, with 9 bases between the two ends. CDR3 size: 14 residues. The germline V gene encodes CDR1 MDHEN and CDR2 SYDVKM.

This clonotype occurred many times. This chain connects TRBV30 to TRBJ2-2; maybe TRBD1 (5 bases). The CDR3 contains 13 residues. V lost 5 bases, J lost 6 bases, and 13 bases lay in between. Germline V gene data show CDR1 as GTSNPN and CDR2 as SVGIG (reference sequence). CDR3 residues: CAWALGLPGELFF. The CDR3 DNA follows: TGTGCCTGGGCCTTGGGGCTACCCGGGGAGCTGTTTTTT.

The genes are TRBV6-5 and TRBJ1-1; the D gene is possibly TRBD1 (5 bases). The CDR3 totals 16 residues. V lost 4 bases to trimming and J lost 1 base, with 16 bases between them. CDR1 and CDR2 (germline): MNHEY, SVGAGI. CDR3 in DNA: TGTGCCAGCAGTTTCTCAAGGAGGGGTAAGAACACTGAAGCTTTCTTT. Its protein product is CASSFSRRGKNTEAFF.

This clonotype was counted at least ten times. The chain is built from TRBV30 and TRBJ2-1; 9 bases match TRBD1. The CDR3 spans 14 residues. Trimming at V came to 1 base and at J to 8 bases, leaving 6 bases not matched to a gene. Germline loops: CDR1 GTSNPN, CDR2 SVGIG (reference sequence). Written as DNA, the CDR3 is TGTGCCTGGAGTGCCGGGACAGGGTGGGATGAGCAGTTCTTC. Translated, it gives CAWSAGTGWDEQFF.

There are many counts of this clonotype. The chain employs TRBV7-2 and TRBJ1-3; D unclear. The V and J ends lost 5 bases and 1 base respectively, with 15 bases between them. There are 16 residues in the CDR3. Germline CDR1 is SGHTA and CDR2 is FQGNSA. As DNA, the CDR3 is TGTGCCAGCAGCCATGGCCCGTTAGCGTCTGGAAACACCATATATTTT. The encoded protein is CASSHGPLASGNTIYF.

This clonotype was detected many times. The chain uses TRBV6-1 and TRBJ1-5, with D perhaps TRBD1 (5 bases). V was clipped by 5 bases and J by 12 bases, with 11 bases between them. The CDR3 totals 11 residues. Germline-derived CDR1 and CDR2 are MNHNS and SASEGT. The CDR3 protein is CASSSGRDQHF. The CDR3 region has the DNA TGTGCCAGCAGTTCAGGGAGAGACCAGCATTTT.

Concerning this clonotype itself: A much larger clone sits a single nucleotide away, making a read error possible. The chain combines TRBV12-5 with TRBJ2-7, with 7 positions matching TRBD1. The CDR3 spans 12 residues. Germline CDR1 reads LGHNT; CDR2 reads FRNRAP. CDR3 DNA sequence: TGCGGGGCCTTGACAGGGCCCAATGAGCAGTACTTC. This translates into CGALTGPNEQYF.

This clonotype occurred many times. The chain couples TRBV11-2 to TRBJ2-5, with 9 bases matching TRBD2. With 4 bases clipped from V and 7 bases from J, the junction kept 7 bases outside the gene matches. Looked up from germline, CDR1 is SGHAT and CDR2 is FQNNGV. CDR3 size: 14 residues. DNA for the CDR3: TGTGCCAGCAGCTCGGGACTAGCTTCCCGGACCCAGTACTTC. It specifies CASSSGLASRTQYF.